This T cell receptor beta chain was found in a study of human T cells and chemical hapten exposure. The CDR3 sequence is 16 residues long. Treatment in this sample: therapeutic diphenylcyclopropenone sensitization with weekly scalp DPC. The library put unique molecular identifiers onto individual cDNA molecules. TCRdb called the reads again in MiXCR, with one record for every CDR3 protein. The sample holds under 5,500 distinct CDR3 sequences, roughly 49% seen once. This chain joins TRBV21-1 and TRBJ1-5. TRBV21-1 is termed a pseudogene. Sequencing used whole blood, obtained before DPC sensitization or 2, 6, or about 24 weeks after (not recorded which). The receptor comes from an adult with alopecia areata. Some clones in this sample may be carry-over from other donors' samples. This table probably holds off-target reads from a library built for another chain. The CDR3 DNA follows: TGTGCCAGCCCCCAAGACAGCGGGAATAGCAATCAGCCCCAGCATTTT. It specifies CASPQDSGNSNQPQHF.